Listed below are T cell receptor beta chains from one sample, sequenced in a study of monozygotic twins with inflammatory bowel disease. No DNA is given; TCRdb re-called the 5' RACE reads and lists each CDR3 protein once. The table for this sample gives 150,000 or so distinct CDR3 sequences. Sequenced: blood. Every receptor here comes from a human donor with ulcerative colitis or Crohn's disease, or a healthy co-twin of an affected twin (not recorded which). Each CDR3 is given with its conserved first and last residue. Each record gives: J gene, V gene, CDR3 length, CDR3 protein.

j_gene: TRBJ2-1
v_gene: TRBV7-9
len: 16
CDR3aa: CASSSLPGAYYNEQFF

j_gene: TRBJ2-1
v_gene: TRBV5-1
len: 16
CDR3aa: CASSLSGTSGSGEQFF

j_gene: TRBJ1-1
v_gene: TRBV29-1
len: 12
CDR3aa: CSVSLMSTEAFF

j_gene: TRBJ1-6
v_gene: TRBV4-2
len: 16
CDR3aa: CASSQDPGLTNSPLHF

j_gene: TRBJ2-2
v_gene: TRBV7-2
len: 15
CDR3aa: CASSLGPVNTGELFF

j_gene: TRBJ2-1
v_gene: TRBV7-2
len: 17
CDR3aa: CASSLYPTSGNHNEQFF

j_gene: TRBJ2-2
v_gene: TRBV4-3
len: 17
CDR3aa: CASRERREGALTGELFF

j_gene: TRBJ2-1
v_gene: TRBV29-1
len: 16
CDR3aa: CSVEGGGGSSYNEQFF

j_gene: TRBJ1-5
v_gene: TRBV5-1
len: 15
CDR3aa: CASSLRGEGNQPQHF

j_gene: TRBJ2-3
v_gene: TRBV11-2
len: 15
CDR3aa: CASSFWEENTDTQYF

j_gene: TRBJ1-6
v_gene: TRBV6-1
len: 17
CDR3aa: CASSDGQGSSYNSPLHF

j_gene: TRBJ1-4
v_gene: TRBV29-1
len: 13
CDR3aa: CSVFRPGQEKLFF

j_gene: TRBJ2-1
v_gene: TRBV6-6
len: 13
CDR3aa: CASIGGAYNEQFF

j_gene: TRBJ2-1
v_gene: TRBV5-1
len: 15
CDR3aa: CASSMNMGGSHEQFF

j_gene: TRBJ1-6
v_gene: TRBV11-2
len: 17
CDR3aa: CASSFGPAKILNSPLHF

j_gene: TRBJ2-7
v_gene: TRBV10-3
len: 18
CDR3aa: CAISDGGLGGFSRYEQYF

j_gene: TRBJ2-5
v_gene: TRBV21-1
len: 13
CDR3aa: CASSKTGQETQYF

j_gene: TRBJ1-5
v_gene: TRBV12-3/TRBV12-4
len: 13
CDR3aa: CASRQTGDQPQHF

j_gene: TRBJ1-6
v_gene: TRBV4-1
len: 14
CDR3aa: CASSFDRGDSPLHF

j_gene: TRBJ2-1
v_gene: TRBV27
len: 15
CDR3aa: CASSIQGPSYNEQFF

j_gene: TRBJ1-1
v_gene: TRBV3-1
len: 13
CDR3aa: CASKTTGNTEAFF

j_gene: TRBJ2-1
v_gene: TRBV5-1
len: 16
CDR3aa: CASSFVAGSSYNEQFF

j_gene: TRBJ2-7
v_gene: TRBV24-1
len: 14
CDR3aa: CATSEGHQTYEQYF

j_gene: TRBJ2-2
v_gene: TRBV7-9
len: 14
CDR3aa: CASSAGTYPGELFF

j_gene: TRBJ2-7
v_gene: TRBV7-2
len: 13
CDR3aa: CASSLVGYYEQYF

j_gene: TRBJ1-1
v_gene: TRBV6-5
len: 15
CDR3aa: CASSYSGTGNTEAFF

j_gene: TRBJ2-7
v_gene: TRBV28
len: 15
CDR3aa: CASSLRTSLSYEQYF

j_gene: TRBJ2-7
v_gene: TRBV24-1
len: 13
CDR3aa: CATSGERSYEQYF

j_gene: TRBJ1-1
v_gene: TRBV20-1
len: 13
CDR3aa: CSARDRYEAEAFF

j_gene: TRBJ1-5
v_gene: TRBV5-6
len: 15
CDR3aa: CASSRVGALAQPQHF

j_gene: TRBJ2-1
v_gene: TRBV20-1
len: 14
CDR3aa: CSEAAGGLYNEQFF

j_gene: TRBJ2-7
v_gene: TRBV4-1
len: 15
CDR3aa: CASSQVATGVGEQYF

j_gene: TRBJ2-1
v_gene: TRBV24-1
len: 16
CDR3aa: CATSDLRPGGINEQFF

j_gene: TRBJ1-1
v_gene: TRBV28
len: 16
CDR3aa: CASSTRQGVLHTEAFF

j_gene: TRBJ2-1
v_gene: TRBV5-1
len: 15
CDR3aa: CASSLEASSYNEQFF

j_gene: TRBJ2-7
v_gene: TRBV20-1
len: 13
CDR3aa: CSAQHGRVYEQYF

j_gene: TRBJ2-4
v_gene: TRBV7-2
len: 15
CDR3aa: CASSLVPGGKNMQYF

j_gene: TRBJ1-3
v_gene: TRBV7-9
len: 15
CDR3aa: CASIVGAGVEHTIYF

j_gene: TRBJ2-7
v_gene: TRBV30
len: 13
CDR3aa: CASVAGLLGEQYF

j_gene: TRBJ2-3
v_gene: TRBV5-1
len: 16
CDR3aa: CASSPGGQGFYDTQYF

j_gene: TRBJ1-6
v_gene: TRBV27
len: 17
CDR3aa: CASSFETTGGIESPLHF

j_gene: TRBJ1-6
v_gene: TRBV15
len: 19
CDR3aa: CATSRDRRDRGSYNSPLHF

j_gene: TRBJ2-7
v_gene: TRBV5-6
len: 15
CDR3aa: CASSLSAGDVYEQYF

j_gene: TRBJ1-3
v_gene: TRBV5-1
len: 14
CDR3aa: CASRADTSGNTIYF

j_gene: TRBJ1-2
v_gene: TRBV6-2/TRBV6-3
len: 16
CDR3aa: CASSYASVRGQDGYTF

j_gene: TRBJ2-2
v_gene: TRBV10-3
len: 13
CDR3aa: CAIKGGQTGELFF

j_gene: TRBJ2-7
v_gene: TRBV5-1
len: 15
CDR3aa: CASSDGTLPYVEQYF